This T cell receptor beta chain derives from a study of Ad26.COV2.S vaccination and SARS-CoV-2 variants. Study-level information: Donor participated within the Ad26.COV2.S arm of the COV1001 trial.

Sequenced by immunoSEQ multiplex PCR; TCRdb stores in-frame clones only, minus some. The sample lists hundreds of thousands of clones; roughly 90% were seen once. Findings and caveats of the study: Vaccine recipients surpassed placebo recipients in spike-specific TCR breadth.

Germline V lookup: CDR1 SSHAT, CDR2 FNYEAQ (reference sequence). The CDR3 extends over 16 amino acids. Notes on this clone: Its antigen is not known. One junction end disagrees with the germline gene, perhaps due to a read error.

Sample treatment: over 15 received Ad26.COV2.S at low or high dose, single or two shots; roughly five received placebo; per-sample allocation not given. Material that was analyzed had been drawn on day 63 after the first vaccine or placebo injection. The TCR sequence derives from a person aged 18 to 65 who received the Ad26.COV2.S COVID-19 vaccine or a placebo. The sample in question was peripheral blood, obtained in a trial of Ad26.COV2.S vaccine versus placebo. The J gene is TRBJ2-1, the V gene TRBV7-7; TRBD2 matches at 9 bases. DNA of the CDR3: TGTGCTAGCAGCCAGGGCTCTAGCGGGACCCACAATGAGCAGTTCTTC. Protein: CASSQGSSGTHNEQFF.